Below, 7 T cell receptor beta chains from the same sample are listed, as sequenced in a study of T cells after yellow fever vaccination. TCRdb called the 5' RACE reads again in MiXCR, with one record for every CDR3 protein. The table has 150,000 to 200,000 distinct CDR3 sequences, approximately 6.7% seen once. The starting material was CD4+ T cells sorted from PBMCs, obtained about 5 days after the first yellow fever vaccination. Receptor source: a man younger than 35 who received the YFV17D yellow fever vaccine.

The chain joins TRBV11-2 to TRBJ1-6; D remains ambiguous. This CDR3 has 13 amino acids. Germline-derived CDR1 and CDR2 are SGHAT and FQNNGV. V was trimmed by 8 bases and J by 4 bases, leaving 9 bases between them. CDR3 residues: CASEPDYNSPLHF. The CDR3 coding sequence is TGTGCCAGCGAGCCGGATTATAATTCACCCCTCCACTTT.

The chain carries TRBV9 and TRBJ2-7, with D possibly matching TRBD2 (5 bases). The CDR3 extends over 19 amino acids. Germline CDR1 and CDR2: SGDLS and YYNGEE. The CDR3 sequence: CASRVDAERGSINPYEQYV. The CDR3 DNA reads TGTGCCAGCCGCGTAGATGCCGAAAGAGGGTCCATAAACCCTTACGAGCAGTACGTC.

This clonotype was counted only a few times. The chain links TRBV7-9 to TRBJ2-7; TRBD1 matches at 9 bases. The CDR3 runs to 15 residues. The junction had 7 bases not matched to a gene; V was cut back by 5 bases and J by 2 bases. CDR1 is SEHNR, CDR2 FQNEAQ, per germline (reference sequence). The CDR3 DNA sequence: TGTGCCAGCAGCCGATACAGGGGGCAAGCCTACGAGCAGTACGTC. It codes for CASSRYRGQAYEQYV.

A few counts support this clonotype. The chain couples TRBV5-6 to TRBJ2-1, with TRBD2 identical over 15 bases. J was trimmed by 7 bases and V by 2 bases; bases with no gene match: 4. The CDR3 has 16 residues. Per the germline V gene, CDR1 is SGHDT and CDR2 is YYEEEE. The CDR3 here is CASSLGLAGGPNEQFF. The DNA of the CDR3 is TGTGCCAGCAGCTTAGGACTAGCGGGGGGGCCGAATGAGCAGTTCTTC.

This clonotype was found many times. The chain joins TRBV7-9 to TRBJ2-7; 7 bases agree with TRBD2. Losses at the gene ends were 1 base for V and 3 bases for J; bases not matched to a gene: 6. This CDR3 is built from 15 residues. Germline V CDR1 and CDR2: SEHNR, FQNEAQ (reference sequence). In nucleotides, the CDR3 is TGTGCCAGCAGCTTAGATCGAGCGGGGAGCTACGAGCAGTACTTC. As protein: CASSLDRAGSYEQYF.

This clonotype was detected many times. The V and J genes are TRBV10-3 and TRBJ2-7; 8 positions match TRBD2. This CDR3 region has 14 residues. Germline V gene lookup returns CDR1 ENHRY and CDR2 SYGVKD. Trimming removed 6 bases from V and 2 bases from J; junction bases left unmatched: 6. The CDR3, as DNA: TGTGCCATCAGCCCGGGGGGGGCACCCTACGAGCAGTACGTC. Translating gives CAISPGGAPYEQYV.

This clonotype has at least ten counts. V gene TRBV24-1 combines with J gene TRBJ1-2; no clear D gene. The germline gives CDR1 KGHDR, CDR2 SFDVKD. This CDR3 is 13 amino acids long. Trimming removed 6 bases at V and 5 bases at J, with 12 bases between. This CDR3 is CATSLGREYGYTF. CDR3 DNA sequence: TGTGCCACCAGTCTGGGGAGGGAATATGGCTACACCTTC.